The 25 T cell receptor beta chains given below trace back to one sample, sequenced in a study of control samples from healthy donors and cancer patients. Profiling relied on immunoSEQ multiplex PCR, and the TCRdb table lists in-frame clones only, not all of them. The sample consists of about 150,000 clones, approximately 93% of them appearing once. The source material was blood. The receptor set was obtained from a man aged 18-30 years in good health.

In its sample, this clone ranks as medium-sized (0.01 to 0.1%). The chain carries TRBV25-1 and TRBJ1-2, with D unresolved. This CDR3 has 16 amino acids. Germline lookup yields CDR1 MGHDK and CDR2 SYGVNS. The germline V and J ends were trimmed by 5 bases and 0 bases, with 16 bases remaining between them. This CDR3 is CASSRQEHSSNYGYTF. CDR3 DNA sequence: TGTGCCAGCAGTCGGCAAGAACATTCTTCTAACTATGGCTACACCTTC.

The rearrangement uses TRBV19 and TRBJ2-5; D gene unclear. This CDR3 contains 12 residues. The ends were cut back, 5 bases at V and 5 bases at J, with 9 bases in the middle. The germline CDR1 and CDR2 sequences are LNHDA and SQIVND (reference sequence). The CDR3 is CASSVGRETQYF. The CDR3 region has the DNA TGTGCCAGTAGTGTAGGAAGGGAGACCCAGTACTTC.

The V gene is TRBV27, the J gene TRBJ2-5; D gene uncertain. Trimming stripped 2 bases from V and 0 bases from J, with 4 bases between. Germline V gene lookup returns CDR1 MNHEY and CDR2 SMNVEV (reference sequence). CDR3 length equals 13 residues. CDR3 protein: CASSLLYQETQYF. The CDR3 DNA is TGTGCCAGCAGTTTACTGTACCAAGAGACCCAGTACTTC.

The chain links TRBV20-1 to TRBJ2-5; D gene ambiguous. V lost 6 bases and J 5 bases, leaving 4 bases between the germline ends. The CDR3 totals 9 residues. Germline CDR1 is DFQATT and CDR2 is SNEGSKA (reference sequence). The CDR3 spells CSAGETQYF. As DNA, the CDR3 is TGCAGTGCCGGGGAGACCCAGTACTTC.

This clone was observed once. The CDR3 sequence: CASSATSGAYNEQFF. DNA for the CDR3: TGTGCCAGCAGCGCGACCTCCGGGGCCTACAATGAGCAGTTCTTC. V and J are TRBV7-9 and TRBJ2-1; perhaps TRBD2 as D (5 bases). CDR1 is SEHNR and CDR2 is FQNEAQ in the germline V gene (reference sequence). Trimming left V 5 bases short and J 2 bases short, with 13 bases between. This CDR3 region has 15 residues.

The chain recombines TRBV6-6 with TRBJ2-7; TRBD2 matches 10 bases. The CDR3 extends over 16 amino acids. Germline V gene data show CDR1 as MNHNY and CDR2 as SVGAGI (reference sequence). J gave up 6 bases and V 1 base, and 9 bases lay outside the gene matches. CDR3 protein: CASSYFSGGSRGEQYF. CDR3 DNA: TGTGCCAGCAGTTACTTTAGCGGGGGGTCGCGGGGCGAGCAGTACTTC.

This chain connects TRBV14 to TRBJ1-2; no clear D gene. With 6 bases removed from V and 8 bases from J, the gap between germline ends came to 16 bases. This CDR3 comprises 13 residues. Germline CDR1 SGHDN, CDR2 FVKESK. CDR3 sequence reads: CASSLRNSFGYTF. The CDR3 nucleotides read TGTGCCAGCAGTCTACGTAATTCGTTCGGCTACACCTTC.

The chain is built from TRBV25-1 and TRBJ2-7; 7 bases are a match to TRBD2. The V gene end was trimmed by 4 bases and the J gene end by 7 bases; junction bases not matched to a gene: 22. The CDR3 sequence is 18 residues long. Germline values: CDR1 MGHDK, CDR2 SYGVNS. In DNA, the CDR3 is TGTGCCAGCAGTGGACCTATCGGCAATATCGGCGGGGGTCGGGAGCAGTACTTC. It specifies CASSGPIGNIGGGREQYF.

The chain is built from TRBV13 and TRBJ2-7; weak D call: TRBD1 (6 bases). CDR3 length equals 13 residues. Germline CDR1 reads PRHDT; CDR2 reads FYEKMQ (reference sequence). V shed 5 bases and J shed 3 bases, with 11 bases lying between them. CDR3 sequence reads: CASSLDSVYEQYF. The CDR3 DNA is TGTGCCAGCAGCCTGGACAGTGTCTACGAGCAGTACTTC.

V usage is TRBV6-5 and J usage is TRBJ1-1; the D gene is possibly TRBD1 (5 bases). The germline V gene has CDR1 MNHEY and CDR2 SVGAGI. The CDR3 runs to 14 residues. Trimming left V 5 bases short and J 0 bases short, with 10 bases between. The DNA of the CDR3 is TGTGCCAGCAGTCTGTGGGGGTTGAACACTGAAGCTTTCTTT. It codes for CASSLWGLNTEAFF.

The V and J genes are TRBV10-3 and TRBJ2-2, with 9 bases matching TRBD1. The CDR3 consists of 15 residues. Germline values: CDR1 ENHRY, CDR2 SYGVKD. V dropped 10 bases and J dropped 3; count of bases not matched to a gene: 9. CDR3 DNA sequence: TGTGCCAACGCCCGGGACAGGGTGGACACCGGGGAGCTGTTTTTT. Translating gives CANARDRVDTGELFF.

The rearrangement links TRBV7-9 to TRBJ1-6; D not resolved. This CDR3 has 15 residues. Germline lookup yields CDR1 SEHNR and CDR2 FQNEAQ (reference sequence). Trimming cost V 2 bases and J 5 bases, with 10 bases left between them. This CDR3 is CASSLNGPDNSPLHF. The CDR3 DNA sequence: TGTGCCAGCAGCTTAAATGGACCCGATAATTCACCCCTCCACTTT.

The chain links TRBV2 to TRBJ1-5, with D tentatively TRBD1 (5 bases). CDR1 is SNHLY and CDR2 is FYNNEI in the germline V gene. This CDR3 comprises 16 residues. Trimming took off 6 bases at V and 4 bases at J, with 19 bases between the two ends. CDR3 DNA sequence: TGTGCCAGCAGCGGCTCTGGGGGGTTTCGTAATCAGCCCCAGCATTTT. This translates into CASSGSGGFRNQPQHF.

This clone came up once. The chain carries TRBV28 and TRBJ2-7; 9 bases map to TRBD1. Looked up from germline, CDR1 is MDHEN and CDR2 is SYDVKM. After removal of 5 bases from V and 3 bases from J, the junction contained 8 bases not matched to a gene. The CDR3 has 15 amino acids. Here the CDR3 reads CASSLYETGGYEQYF. Here the CDR3 DNA reads TGTGCCAGCAGTCTCTATGAGACAGGGGGCTACGAGCAGTACTTC.

The rearrangement links TRBV6-5 to TRBJ1-1; the D is unclear. The CDR3 is 12 residues long. Trimming stripped 9 bases from V and 4 bases from J, with 12 bases between. The germline CDR1 and CDR2 sequences are MNHEY and SVGAGI. CDR3: CASSPVGTEAFF. The CDR3 bases are TGTGCCAGTTCCCCGGTGGGCACTGAAGCTTTCTTT.

V usage is TRBV10-1 and J usage is TRBJ2-5; no clear D gene. The CDR3 is 12 amino acids. CDR1 is WNHNN, CDR2 SYGVQD, per germline (reference sequence). The V gene lost 11 bases and the J gene lost 4 bases, with 14 bases spanning the gap. The CDR3 bases are TGCGCCCCATGGAAAAAGGGAGAGACCCAGTACTTC. Translation gives CAPWKKGETQYF.

The rearrangement links TRBV5-6 to TRBJ1-6, with a possible D match to TRBD1 (5 bases). The germline CDR1 and CDR2 sequences are SGHDT and YYEEEE. Trimming pared 3 bases from V and 6 bases from J, leaving 13 bases between. The CDR3 is 15 amino acids. In nucleotides, the CDR3 is TGTGCCAGCAGCTGGTGGGGGGACCTTAATTCACCCCTCCACTTT. Translated: CASSWWGDLNSPLHF.

The genes are TRBV5-1 and TRBJ2-3; D tentatively reads TRBD1 or TRBD2 (5 bases each). The CDR3 is 15 residues long. Germline loops: CDR1 SGHRS, CDR2 YFSETQ. Trimming left V 1 base short and J 4 bases short, with 13 bases between. CDR3 residues: CASSLTWGSPDTQYF. The DNA for the CDR3 is TGCGCCAGCAGCTTGACATGGGGGTCCCCAGATACGCAGTATTTT.

The gene calls are TRBV3-1 (or the pseudogene TRBV3-2) and TRBJ2-7; TRBD1 aligns across 8 bases. Looked up from germline, CDR1 is LGHDT and CDR2 is YNNKEL (reference sequence). The CDR3 runs 14 residues. The V gene end was trimmed by 5 bases and the J gene end by 3 bases; junction bases not matched to a gene: 6. The CDR3 region has the DNA TGTGCCAGCAGCATACCGGGACAGGTCTACGAGCAGTACTTC. Translating gives CASSIPGQVYEQYF.

This clone was seen a single time. The J gene is TRBJ1-3, the V gene TRBV6-4, with 8 bases identical to TRBD1. CDR3 size: 15 residues. Germline V lookup: CDR1 MRHNA, CDR2 SNTAGT. The J segment lost 2 bases and the V segment lost 3 bases, leaving 3 bases of the junction unmatched. The CDR3 sequence: CASSEGQDPGNTIYF. The CDR3 coding sequence is TGTGCCAGCAGTGAGGGACAGGACCCTGGAAACACCATATATTTT.

The genes are TRBV5-1 and TRBJ1-6; D call uncertain. The V gene's germline CDR1 is SGHRS and CDR2 YFSETQ. The germline V and J ends were trimmed by 4 bases and 7 bases, with 12 bases remaining between them. The CDR3 covers 14 residues. This chain's CDR3 is CASSPTGVNSPLHF. CDR3 DNA sequence: TGCGCCAGCAGCCCCACTGGGGTAAATTCACCCCTCCACTTT.

The DNA for the CDR3 is TGTGCCTGGACCAGGGAGATCAATGAGCAGTTCTTC. This codes for CAWTREINEQFF. The rearrangement joins TRBV30 to TRBJ2-1, with D perhaps TRBD1 or TRBD2 (5 bases each). Deletions cut 4 bases from V and 6 bases from J, with 10 bases between. CDR1 and CDR2 from the germline V gene are GTSNPN and SVGIG (reference sequence). The length of the CDR3 is 12 residues.

This clone was recorded a few times. The genes are TRBV5-4 and TRBJ2-3, with 9 bases that match TRBD1. Trimming cost V 4 bases and J 3 bases; bases outside gene matches: 6. Germline assignment: CDR1 SGHNT and CDR2 YYREEE (reference sequence). CDR3 size: 15 residues. The CDR3 bases are TGTGCCAGCAGCCAAACCGGGACAGGGACAGATACGCAGTATTTT. This translates into CASSQTGTGTDTQYF.

The chain links TRBV7-3 to TRBJ1-6; 8 nucleotides line up with TRBD1. This CDR3 has 18 residues. Losses at the gene ends were 1 base for V and 4 bases for J; bases not matched to a gene: 9. Germline V CDR1 and CDR2: SGHTA, FQGTGA. The CDR3 protein is CASSLKGGTGLYNSPLHF. CDR3 DNA sequence: TGTGCCAGCAGCTTAAAGGGGGGGACAGGCCTTTATAATTCACCCCTCCACTTT. The complete variable domain, with remaining parts taken from reference TRBV7-3 and TRBJ1-6, reads GAGVSQTPSNKVTEKGKYVELRCDPISGHTALYWYRQSLGQGPEFLIYFQGTGAADDSGLPNDRFFAVRPEGSVSTLKIQRTERGDSAVYLCASSLKGGTGLYNSPLHFGNGTRLTVT.

The chain carries TRBV28 and TRBJ2-2; D is uncertain. This CDR3 is 12 amino acids long. V lost 6 bases and J lost 7, with 9 bases in between. The V gene's germline CDR1 is MDHEN and CDR2 SYDVKM. CDR3 DNA: TGTGCCAGCAGCCTAGAATACGGGGAGCTGTTTTTT. Its translation is CASSLEYGELFF.